The present T cell receptor beta chain was sequenced within a study of shared clonotypes between healthy human individuals. Study observations and caveats: Owing to a small donor count, the genetic and exposure-history diversity represented was limited.

This clone was counted between two and nine times. The antigen is undetermined. Trimming removed 3 bases from V and 10 bases from J, with 19 bases in between. Germline V gene data show CDR1 as SGHRS and CDR2 as YFSETQ. This CDR3 contains 14 residues. Replicate PCRs from sorted subsets contained approximately 200 ng DNA, which is tens of thousands of T cell genomes. Sequenced by immunoSEQ multiplex PCR; TCRdb stores in-frame clones only, minus some. Of under 2.5 million clones listed, around 90% are singletons. The sample taken for sequencing was naive CD4+ T cells from PBMCs. Stated subset: CD45RA+ positively selected. The chain recombines TRBV5-1 with TRBJ1-1; the D gene is possibly TRBD1 (5 bases). The sequence derives from a man younger than 35 in good health. Some clones in this sample may be carry-over from other donors' samples. The CDR3: CASSSSRQGTSAFF. CDR3 in DNA: TGCGCCAGCAGCTCTTCCCGGCAGGGTACATCAGCTTTCTTT.